This T cell receptor beta chain was recorded in a study of T cell responses to AZD1222 COVID-19 vaccine. Study-wide findings and caveats: Donors, mostly white British, included more females; clonal diversity was possibly underestimated. AZD1222 recipients seropositive at baseline numbered only five or six.

J was trimmed by 4 bases and V by 2 bases; bases with no gene match: 3. The CDR3 sequence is 14 residues long. Germline CDR1 and CDR2: MDHEN and SYDVKM. Comment on this clone: The antigen is undetermined.

Using immunoSEQ multiplex PCR, the repertoire was profiled, and TCRdb retains in-frame clones only, with some absent. The sample carries approximately 200,000 clones, roughly nine tenths recorded once. The sample was peripheral blood, taken 28 days after the second AZD1222 dose. The chain recombines TRBV28 with TRBJ1-2; 8 bases match TRBD1. This TCR came from an adult who received the AZD1222 COVID-19 vaccine. CDR3 residues: CASSLGTGSYGYTF. DNA for the CDR3: TGTGCCAGCAGTTTAGGGACAGGCTCCTATGGCTACACCTTC.